Below, 8 T cell receptor beta chains from the same sample are listed, as sequenced in a study of early stage breast cancer tumors. Assay used: immunoSEQ multiplex PCR; TCRdb lists only in-frame clones, some missing. The table includes 5,000 to 5,500 clones, 65% to 80% detected once. The sequencing sample was made of breast tumor tissue. Receptors originate from a person in their sixties or seventies with breast cancer.

V gene TRBV19 combines with J gene TRBJ1-4, with D hard to call. The CDR3 runs 15 residues. The V gene lost 3 bases and the J gene lost 0 bases, with 8 bases spanning the gap. Germline V gene sequence: CDR1 LNHDA, CDR2 SQIVND (reference sequence). The chain's CDR3 is CASSIVGPTNEKLFF. CDR3 bases: TGTGCCAGTAGTATTGTGGGTCCAACTAATGAAAAACTGTTTTTT.

V is TRBV11-2 and J is TRBJ1-2, with D perhaps TRBD1 (5 bases). The CDR3 runs 13 residues. Trimming pared 5 bases from V and 6 bases from J, leaving 13 bases between. CDR1 is SGHAT and CDR2 is FQNNGV in the germline V gene. This CDR3 is CASSPGFSHGYTF. Here the CDR3 DNA reads TGTGCCAGCAGCCCAGGGTTTTCGCATGGCTACACCTTC.

The rearrangement uses TRBV9 and TRBJ1-1; the match to TRBD1 covers 7 bases. This CDR3 is built from 14 residues. The germline V gene encodes CDR1 SGDLS and CDR2 YYNGEE. J lost 7 bases, V lost 0 bases, and 6 bases had no gene match. CDR3 nucleotide sequence: TGTGCCAGCAGCGTAGATGGGACAGCCTATGAAGCTTTCTTT. Translating gives CASSVDGTAYEAFF.

The V call is TRBV7-9, the J call TRBJ2-7; tentative D call: TRBD1 (5 bases). V was shortened by 5 bases and J by 1 base, with 12 bases between the two germline ends. This CDR3 contains 14 residues. Germline CDR1 and CDR2: SEHNR and FQNEAQ (reference sequence). The CDR3 loop is CASSRWGRSYEQYF. The CDR3 DNA follows: TGTGCCAGCAGCCGCTGGGGCCGATCCTACGAGCAGTACTTC.

This clone was detected only a few times. J is TRBJ2-5 and V is TRBV12-5, with D perhaps matching TRBD1 or TRBD2 (5 bases each). The V gene lost 2 bases and the J gene lost 3 bases, with 16 bases spanning the gap. There are 16 residues in the CDR3. Germline-derived CDR1 and CDR2 are LGHNT and FRNRAP. CDR3 nucleotide sequence: TGTGCTAGTGGTTTGCCCGGGGCCCTCAATAAAGAGACCCAGTACTTC. Translation: CASGLPGALNKETQYF.

The V gene is TRBV7-3, the J gene TRBJ2-5, with D hard to call. The CDR3 totals 16 residues. Germline V gene sequence: CDR1 SGHTA, CDR2 FQGTGA. The V end was cut by 2 bases, the J end by 0 bases, with 13 bases between. The CDR3 DNA reads TGTGCCAGCAGCTTAGGAGTATCCCCTAACCAAGAGACCCAGTACTTC. Translated, it gives CASSLGVSPNQETQYF. Together with reference TRBV7-3 and TRBJ2-5, the CDR3 gives the full variable domain: GAGVSQTPSNKVTEKGKYVELRCDPISGHTALYWYRQSLGQGPEFLIYFQGTGAADDSGLPNDRFFAVRPEGSVSTLKIQRTERGDSAVYLCASSLGVSPNQETQYFGPGTRLLVL.

This clone was picked up a small number of times. The J gene is TRBJ2-6, the V gene TRBV5-5; TRBD2 might be the D (6 bases). Germline loops: CDR1 SGHKS, CDR2 YYEKEE (reference sequence). V was trimmed by 1 base and J by 4 bases, leaving 9 bases between them. The CDR3 has 15 residues. The CDR3 spells CASSLSEGGANVLTF. CDR3 coding DNA: TGTGCCAGCAGCTTGTCGGAGGGAGGGGCCAACGTCCTGACTTTC.

This clone was detected a few times. V gene TRBV7-2 combines with J gene TRBJ2-1; 7 nucleotides line up with TRBD2. The germline V gene has CDR1 SGHTA and CDR2 FQGNSA. The V gene end was trimmed by 5 bases and the J gene end by 4 bases; junction bases not matched to a gene: 11. This CDR3 has 16 residues. This chain's CDR3 is CASSPLWGGSYNEQFF. In nucleotides, the CDR3 is TGTGCCAGCAGCCCCCTGTGGGGCGGGAGTTACAATGAGCAGTTCTTC.